The 24 T cell receptor beta chains presented below share a single source sample, sequenced in a study of blood T cells in healthy people across ages. Through a sample-barcoded 5' primer and a J-beta primer mix, a second PCR was run for roughly 6 to 12 cycles. MiXCR was run by TCRdb on the 5' RACE reads, yielding one entry per CDR3 protein. The table shows some 690,000 distinct CDR3 sequences, with 22% occurring only once. Sequenced input: blood. These receptors were taken from a man between 65 and 85 years old in good health.

The chain uses TRBV25-1 and TRBJ2-5, with D tentatively TRBD1 or TRBD2 (5 bases each). Trimming shortened V by 0 bases and J by 5 bases, and 10 bases separated the two germline ends. Germline-derived CDR1 and CDR2 are MGHDK and SYGVNS. CDR3 length: 14 residues. The CDR3 spells CASSEYGARETQYF. CDR3 coding DNA: TGTGCCAGCAGTGAATACGGGGCCCGGGAGACCCAGTACTTC. Supplemented by reference TRBV25-1 and TRBJ2-5, the full variable domain reads EADIYQTPRYLVIGTGKKITLECSQTMGHDKMYWYQQDPGMELHLIHYSYGVNSTEKGDLSSESTVSRIRTEHFPLTLESARPSHTSQYLCASSEYGARETQYFGPGTRLLVL.

This clonotype showed up just a few times. The CDR3 region has the DNA TGTGCCAGCAGCTTAGGAGGACAGGGTGAGCTGTTTTTT. This sequence encodes CASSLGGQGELFF. The chain carries TRBV7-9 and TRBJ2-2; 8 nucleotides agree with TRBD1. The CDR3 loop spans 13 amino acids. J was trimmed by 11 bases and V by 1 base; bases with no gene match: 3. CDR1 SEHNR and CDR2 FQNEAQ come from the germline V gene (reference sequence).

This clonotype has more than one count but fewer than ten. The chain has TRBV7-9 and TRBJ2-3; 7 bases line up with TRBD2. The germline gives CDR1 SEHNR, CDR2 FQNEAQ (reference sequence). The J segment lost 2 bases and the V segment lost 3 bases, leaving 8 bases of the junction unmatched. CDR3 length: 16 amino acids. CDR3 protein: CASSFRVAGFTDTQYF. CDR3 sequence (DNA): TGTGCCAGCAGCTTCAGGGTAGCGGGTTTCACAGATACGCAGTATTTT.

This clonotype was seen only a few times. The gene calls are TRBV9 and TRBJ2-5; D perhaps matches TRBD2 (5 bases). Germline V gene lookup returns CDR1 SGDLS and CDR2 YYNGEE. The V gene lost 5 bases and the J gene lost 4 bases, with 15 bases spanning the gap. The length of the CDR3 is 14 residues. The CDR3 region has the DNA TGTGCCAGCAGTCGTGACTCGAGCGGAGAGACCCAGTACTTC. It translates to CASSRDSSGETQYF.

This chain uses TRBV12-3 or TRBV12-4 with TRBJ1-1, with D possibly being TRBD1 (6 bases). V was clipped by 7 bases and J by 10 bases, with 16 bases between them. CDR3 length: 12 residues. CDR3 sequence (DNA): TGTGCCAGCATTGGCCGGGGGCCGCGAGCTTTCTTT. It yields the protein CASIGRGPRAFF.

This clonotype showed up many times. The J gene is TRBJ2-1, the V gene TRBV5-1, with TRBD2 matching over 9 bases. J gave up 4 bases and V 0 bases, and 5 bases lay outside the gene matches. Germline V gene lookup returns CDR1 SGHRS and CDR2 YFSETQ. CDR3 length: 16 amino acids. This chain's CDR3 is CASSLVSGSSYNEQFF. The CDR3 DNA reads TGCGCCAGCAGCTTGGTTAGCGGGAGTTCATACAATGAGCAGTTCTTC.

The gene calls are TRBV20-1 and TRBJ1-6, with no clear D. The CDR3 is 14 residues long. Germline CDR1 DFQATT, CDR2 SNEGSKA (reference sequence). V was shortened by 0 bases and J by 6 bases, with 9 bases between the two germline ends. The chain's CDR3 is CSARDRVLNSPLHF. The CDR3, as DNA: TGCAGTGCTAGAGATCGGGTCCTTAATTCACCCCTCCACTTT.

V and J are TRBV21-1 and TRBJ1-1; the table gives TRBD1 as D, unverified against the DNA. TRBV21-1 is a pseudogene locus. The CDR3 is made up of 15 amino acids. The CDR3 DNA is TGTGCCAGCAGCAAACCAAAAAAACAGGGCCTTTATGCTTTCTTT. Amino acids: CASSKPKKQGLYAFF.

The chain combines TRBV5-1 with TRBJ1-5, with a tentative D call TRBD1 (5 bases). V was cut by 2 bases and J by 1 base, with 13 bases left in between. Germline CDR1 and CDR2: SGHRS and YFSETQ. There are 16 residues in the CDR3. DNA of the CDR3: TGCGCCAGCAGCTTAACCGGCGGGGGAAGCAATCAGCCCCAGCATTTT. Its protein product is CASSLTGGGSNQPQHF. The variable domain in full, with the rest retrieved from reference TRBV5-1 and TRBJ1-5, is KAGVTQTPRYLIKTRGQQVTLSCSPISGHRSVSWYQQTPGQGLQFLFEYFSETQRNKGNFPGRFSGRQFSNSRSEMNVSTLELGDSALYLCASSLTGGGSNQPQHFGDGTRLSIL.

The chain is built from TRBV6-6 and TRBJ1-1; 8 nucleotides align to TRBD1. Unmatched junction bases numbered 4, after V lost 2 bases and J lost 5 bases. CDR3 length: 14 residues. CDR1 is MNHNY and CDR2 is SVGAGI in the germline V gene (reference sequence). The DNA of the CDR3 is TGTGCCAGCAGTTACGGACAGGGAGGAACTGAAGCTTTCTTT. It is translated as CASSYGQGGTEAFF.

In this sample, this clonotype turned up a few times. V gene TRBV6-4 combines with J gene TRBJ2-1; possibly TRBD2 for D (5 bases). Looked up from germline, CDR1 is MRHNA and CDR2 is SNTAGT. The V end lost 4 bases, the J end lost 5 bases, and 12 bases lay between the germline ends. CDR3 length equals 14 residues. CDR3 amino acids: CASSVLPEDNEQFF. The CDR3 DNA reads as TGTGCCAGCAGTGTCTTACCGGAGGACAATGAGCAGTTCTTC.

This chain links TRBV14 with TRBJ2-1, with 11 bases that match TRBD2. V lost 3 bases to trimming and J lost 8 bases; unmatched junction nucleotides: 9. The germline gives CDR1 SGHDN, CDR2 FVKESK. This CDR3 is built from 16 residues. The CDR3, as DNA: TGTGCCAGCAGCCAGCGACTAGCGGGGAAAGGCGATGAGCAGTTCTTC. Encoded protein: CASSQRLAGKGDEQFF.

V is TRBV6-5 and J is TRBJ1-1, with D perhaps matching TRBD1 (6 bases). Trimming removed 5 bases at V and 3 bases at J, with 13 bases between. In germline, CDR1 is MNHEY, CDR2 SVGAGI. The CDR3 runs 14 residues. In DNA, the CDR3 is TGTGCCAGCAGTAAACACAGGGTGTACACTGAAGCTTTCTTT. Translation: CASSKHRVYTEAFF.

The V call is TRBV12-3 or TRBV12-4, the J call TRBJ2-3; TRBD2 matches 7 bases. This CDR3 region has 15 residues. V dropped 6 bases and J dropped 2; count of bases not matched to a gene: 8. CDR3 sequence: CASSPRDYNTDTQYF. Written as DNA, the CDR3 is TGTGCCAGCAGCCCCCGGGACTATAACACAGATACGCAGTATTTT.

This clonotype was observed at least ten times. The V call is TRBV9, the J call TRBJ2-4, with 10 bases lining up with TRBD2. The CDR3 length is 21 residues. V gave up 4 bases and J gave up 0 bases; unmatched junction bases: 19. Looked up from germline, CDR1 is SGDLS and CDR2 is YYNGEE. For the CDR3, the DNA is TGTGCCAGCAGCCCCGGAAGAATTTATCTAGCGGGGGCTATAGCCAAAAACATTCAGTACTTC. Protein product: CASSPGRIYLAGAIAKNIQYF.

V and J are TRBV7-2 and TRBJ2-7; D is perhaps TRBD1 or TRBD2 (6 bases each). CDR3 length equals 15 residues. Trimming left V 0 bases short and J 3 bases short, with 12 bases between. Germline assignment: CDR1 SGHTA and CDR2 FQGNSA. The CDR3 reads CASSLARDTFYEQYV. CDR3 DNA sequence: TGTGCCAGCAGCTTAGCGCGGGACACCTTCTACGAGCAGTACGTC.

The table lists this clonotype with a few counts. This sequence joins TRBV5-1 and TRBJ2-3; D is unclear. V was clipped by 0 bases and J by 6 bases, with 8 bases between them. Germline V gives CDR1 SGHRS, CDR2 YFSETQ. This CDR3 is 13 amino acids long. The CDR3 bases are TGCGCCAGCAGCTTGGAGGGTTGGGATACGCAGTATTTT. It specifies CASSLEGWDTQYF.

The chain is built from TRBV5-1 and TRBJ2-3, with 12 positions matching TRBD2. This CDR3 comprises 15 residues. Germline CDR1 SGHRS, CDR2 YFSETQ. The V segment lost 4 bases and the J segment 7 bases; nucleotides outside the gene matches: 7. DNA for the CDR3: TGCGCCAGCAGCCAGACTAGCGGGGGACCATATACGCAGTATTTT. This encodes CASSQTSGGPYTQYF.

Concerning this clonotype itself: An end of the junction does not agree with germline; a read error may underlie this. The J gene is TRBJ2-4, the V gene TRBV2, with 8 bases that match TRBD1. Germline values: CDR1 SNHLY, CDR2 FYNNEI. The CDR3 extends over 15 amino acids. The CDR3 protein is CASSERQGAGNIQYF. CDR3 sequence (DNA): TGTGCCAGCAGTGAAAGGCAGGGGGCAGGGAACATCCAGTACTTC.

This clonotype was seen at least ten times. The chain employs TRBV6-5 and TRBJ1-2, with D maybe TRBD1 (6 bases). Trimming removed 6 bases at V and 2 bases at J, with 19 bases between. CDR3 size: 16 residues. Germline assignment: CDR1 MNHEY and CDR2 SVGAGI. DNA of the CDR3: TGTGCCAGCAGACCATCCGGGGCCCAGGGGAACTATGGCTACACCTTC. This translates into CASRPSGAQGNYGYTF.

This clonotype was recorded a few times. The chain joins TRBV3-1 to TRBJ1-5; no definite D call. From germline, CDR1 is LGHDT and CDR2 YNNKEL (reference sequence). The CDR3 contains 13 residues. Trimming left V 2 bases short and J 5 bases short, with 7 bases between. The CDR3 DNA follows: TGTGCCAGCAGCCAAAGTCCCCATCAGCCCCAGCATTTT. Translation gives CASSQSPHQPQHF.

This clonotype came up a few times. The chain recombines TRBV20-1 with TRBJ2-1, with TRBD2 matching 7 bases. V lost 5 bases, J lost 0 bases, and 10 bases stayed unmatched. In germline, CDR1 is DFQATT, CDR2 SNEGSKA (reference sequence). The CDR3 totals 16 residues. CDR3 in DNA: TGCAGTGCTGACTGGGCTAGCGGTAGCTCCTACAATGAGCAGTTCTTC. It encodes CSADWASGSSYNEQFF.

V is TRBV20-1 and J is TRBJ1-1; D call uncertain. This CDR3 contains 14 residues. The V end was cut by 2 bases, the J end by 1 base, with 11 bases between. Per the germline V gene, CDR1 is DFQATT and CDR2 is SNEGSKA (reference sequence). The CDR3 DNA reads as TGCAGTGCTAGACCCCCCGCGGGGAACACTGAAGCTTTCTTT. Residues: CSARPPAGNTEAFF.

This clonotype was observed a handful of times. This chain connects TRBV2 to TRBJ1-2, with D possibly TRBD1 on 5 matching bases. Germline V gene data show CDR1 as SNHLY and CDR2 as FYNNEI. Deletions cut 5 bases from V and 8 bases from J, with 18 bases between. The CDR3 extends over 14 amino acids. CDR3 DNA: TGTGCCAGCAGTTACCATGACAGTCCCGAAGGCTACACCTTC. Translating gives CASSYHDSPEGYTF.